The 21 T cell receptor beta chains below come from one sample, sequenced in a study of vaccination and CD4 T cells after COVID-19. No antigens are known for them. Cultured CD4+ T cell DNA was sequenced using the Oncomine TCR Beta short-read assay. TCRdb passed the PCR reads through MiXCR, listing each CDR3 protein once. The table has about 13,000 distinct CDR3 sequences, less than 70% seen once; the top ten hold over 15%. The sample's treatment: approximately 11-day PBMC culture with coronavirus spike peptide pools or control peptides (ViraFEST assay). Input material: CD4+ T cells from blood, cultured in vitro. These TCRs come from a human donor who had recovered from COVID-19.

In this sample, this clonotype turned up once. The V call is TRBV18, the J call TRBJ1-1; D gene uncertain. Trimming stripped 0 bases from V and 2 bases from J, with 7 bases between. The CDR3 extends over 14 amino acids. Germline CDR1 is KGHSH and CDR2 is LQKENI. CDR3 region: CASSPPSLNTEAFF. CDR3 coding DNA: TGTGCCAGCTCACCACCAAGCCTTAACACTGAAGCTTTCTTT.

The rearrangement links TRBV19 to TRBJ1-3; TRBD1 agrees at 10 bases. This CDR3 contains 15 residues. V shed 2 bases, J shed 5 bases, and the junction held 3 bases outside the gene matches. Germline values: CDR1 LNHDA, CDR2 SQIVND (reference sequence). The CDR3 DNA follows: TGTGCCAGTAGTATACCGGGACAGGGGAGAAACACCATATATTTT. It specifies CASSIPGQGRNTIYF.

Only a few counts were recorded for this clonotype. This chain links TRBV10-3 with TRBJ2-2; D may correspond to TRBD1 or TRBD2 (6 bases each). The CDR3 extends over 17 amino acids. Germline lookup yields CDR1 ENHRY and CDR2 SYGVKD. The V end was cut by 6 bases, the J end by 0 bases, with 17 bases between. The DNA for the CDR3 is TGTGCCATCAGCCAAAAAGGGGGGACGGCGAACACCGGGGAGCTGTTTTTT. It specifies CAISQKGGTANTGELFF.

The rearrangement links TRBV7-2 to TRBJ2-7; D remains unclear. The CDR3 runs to 14 residues. Looked up from germline, CDR1 is SGHTA and CDR2 is FQGNSA. The V end lost 0 bases, the J end lost 1 base, and 7 bases lay between the germline ends. The CDR3 protein is CASSLAGESYEQYF. CDR3 coding DNA: TGTGCCAGCAGCTTAGCGGGTGAGTCCTACGAGCAGTACTTC.

The chain combines TRBV11-2 with TRBJ2-2; 15 positions match TRBD2. The V gene's germline CDR1 is SGHAT and CDR2 FQNNGV. The V gene end was trimmed by 4 bases and the J gene end by 1 base; junction bases not matched to a gene: 4. The CDR3 extends over 18 amino acids. For the CDR3, the DNA is TGTGCCAGCAGCTCCCGGGGACTAGCGGGGGGGAACACCGGGGAGCTGTTTTTT. Protein: CASSSRGLAGGNTGELFF.

This clonotype was recorded a few times. The chain carries TRBV20-1 and TRBJ2-1; D gene unclear. V was shortened by 1 base and J by 3 bases, with 10 bases between the two germline ends. Germline assignment: CDR1 DFQATT and CDR2 SNEGSKA (reference sequence). There are 14 residues in the CDR3. The CDR3 loop is CSARAWRFYNEQFF. Here the CDR3 DNA reads TGCAGTGCTAGAGCCTGGCGATTCTACAATGAGCAGTTCTTC.

This clonotype has more than one count but fewer than ten. The chain carries TRBV9 and TRBJ1-1; the D is unclear. CDR3 length: 19 amino acids. Germline V gene data show CDR1 as SGDLS and CDR2 as YYNGEE. V lost 4 bases to trimming and J lost 0 bases, with 25 bases between them. The CDR3 region is CASSPRGDLLGRMNTEAFF. Written as DNA, the CDR3 is TGTGCCAGCAGCCCCCGAGGTGATCTCCTAGGGCGGATGAACACTGAAGCTTTCTTT.

V gene TRBV7-9 combines with J gene TRBJ2-3, with D unclear. Trimming left V 4 bases short and J 3 bases short, with 11 bases between. CDR1 is SEHNR, CDR2 FQNEAQ, per germline (reference sequence). The CDR3 spans 14 residues. The CDR3 protein is CASSYPPATDTQYF. CDR3 DNA sequence: TGTGCCAGCAGCTACCCGCCCGCGACAGATACGCAGTATTTT.

The CDR3: CAWSPGSPHGQYF. In DNA form, the CDR3 reads TGTGCCTGGAGTCCGGGATCTCCCCACGGGCAGTACTTC. The chain is built from TRBV30 and TRBJ2-7; maybe TRBD2 (5 bases). Trimming left V 2 bases short and J 9 bases short, with 17 bases between. Germline V gives CDR1 GTSNPN, CDR2 SVGIG (reference sequence). The CDR3 sequence is 13 residues long. The full variable domain, its missing parts supplied by reference TRBV30 and TRBJ2-7, is SQTIHQWPATLVQPVGSPLSLECTVEGTSNPNLYWYRQAAGRGLQLLFYSVGIGQISSEVPQNLSASRPQDRQFILSSKKLLLSDSGFYLCAWSPGSPHGQYFGPGTRLTVT.

This chain uses TRBV21-1 with TRBJ1-1; TRBD1 was called by the table and not checked on the DNA. TRBV21-1 constitutes a pseudogene. The length of the CDR3 is 16 residues. CDR3 nucleotide sequence: TGTGCCAGCAGCAAAGATGGGGGCCTCAGGAACACTGAAGCTTTCTTT. Protein product: CASSKDGGLRNTEAFF.

V usage is TRBV6-5 and J usage is TRBJ1-3; tentatively, D is TRBD1 (5 bases). The CDR3 is made up of 16 amino acids. V was clipped by 0 bases and J by 0 bases, with 9 bases between them. Germline values: CDR1 MNHEY, CDR2 SVGAGI. CDR3 sequence reads: CASSYSQGYSGNTIYF. For the CDR3, the DNA is TGTGCCAGCAGTTACTCTCAGGGTTACTCTGGAAACACCATATATTTT.

This clonotype was picked up a small number of times. The chain links TRBV30 to TRBJ2-3; TRBD1 or TRBD2 may be the D gene (5 bases each). The CDR3 has 14 residues. With 4 bases removed from V and 1 base from J, the gap between germline ends came to 12 bases. In germline, CDR1 is GTSNPN, CDR2 SVGIG (reference sequence). The CDR3 loop is CAWNRGVGTDTQYF. The CDR3 DNA reads TGTGCCTGGAACCGAGGGGTAGGCACAGATACGCAGTATTTT.

The chain has TRBV18 and TRBJ2-5; the D gene could be TRBD1 or TRBD2 (5 bases each). From germline, CDR1 is KGHSH and CDR2 LQKENI. The CDR3 is 11 amino acids. Deletions cut 7 bases from V and 2 bases from J, with 5 bases between. CDR3 region: CASWGQETQYF. The CDR3 nucleotides read TGTGCCAGCTGGGGGCAAGAGACCCAGTACTTC. Using reference TRBV18 and TRBJ2-5 for the parts outside the CDR3, the full variable domain is NAGVMQNPRHLVRRRGQEARLRCSPMKGHSHVYWYRQLPEEGLKFMVYLQKENIIDESGMPKERFSAEFPKEGPSILRIQQVVRGDSAAYFCASWGQETQYFGPGTRLLVL.

The J gene is TRBJ1-1, the V gene TRBV6-4; 7 bases map to TRBD1. Germline loops: CDR1 MRHNA, CDR2 SNTAGT. The CDR3 has 15 amino acids. V was clipped by 4 bases and J by 0 bases; unmatched bases: 5. CDR3 amino acids: CASSVPDRLNTEAFF. The CDR3 bases are TGTGCCAGCAGTGTTCCGGACAGGCTGAACACTGAAGCTTTCTTT.

This clonotype came up a few times. V is TRBV24-1 and J is TRBJ2-1; 9 bases are a match to TRBD1. Germline V gene lookup returns CDR1 KGHDR and CDR2 SFDVKD. The CDR3 runs to 15 residues. With 7 bases clipped from V and 4 bases from J, the junction kept 7 bases outside the gene matches. The CDR3 region is CATRAPGQGYNEQFF. The CDR3 DNA is TGTGCCACCAGGGCCCCGGGACAGGGATACAATGAGCAGTTCTTC.

The gene calls are TRBV20-1 and TRBJ2-5; no reliable D call. The CDR3 length is 14 residues. The germline V gene encodes CDR1 DFQATT and CDR2 SNEGSKA (reference sequence). V lost 5 bases and J lost 6, with 19 bases in between. The CDR3 protein is CSAGPRHVEKTQYF. CDR3 nucleotides: TGCAGTGCTGGCCCCCGACATGTAGAGAAGACCCAGTACTTC.

In regard to this clonotype: Mismatch with germline at one junction end may stem from a read error. This sequence joins TRBV20-1 and TRBJ1-2; the D is unclear. Germline V gene sequence: CDR1 DFQATT, CDR2 SNEGSKA (reference sequence). The CDR3 is 12 amino acids. CDR3: CSAGDGPYGYTF. As DNA, the CDR3 is TGCAGTGCTGGAGACGGTCCTTATGGCTACACCTTC.

This chain joins TRBV7-2 and TRBJ1-4; D is undetermined. Germline CDR1 and CDR2: SGHTA and FQGNSA. The CDR3 is 15 residues long. V shed 1 base and J shed 6 bases, with 12 bases lying between them. This CDR3 is CASSLVPRGYEKLFF. CDR3 nucleotide sequence: TGTGCCAGCAGCTTAGTTCCGCGGGGATATGAAAAACTGTTTTTT.

This chain links TRBV7-9 with TRBJ1-2, with 8 bases that match TRBD1. CDR1 is SEHNR and CDR2 is FQNEAQ in the germline V gene (reference sequence). This CDR3 spans 13 amino acids. V gave up 3 bases and J gave up 7 bases; unmatched junction bases: 4. Here the CDR3 DNA reads TGTGCCAGCAGCTTCGCAGGACAGGGTGGCTACACCTTC. Translated: CASSFAGQGGYTF.

This clonotype has just a few counts. Here the CDR3 reads CASSPGQEVGNTIYF. The CDR3 DNA is TGTGCCAGCAGTCCAGGACAGGAGGTTGGAAACACCATATATTTT. The rearrangement uses TRBV6-1 and TRBJ1-3; 7 nucleotides align to TRBD1. V lost 5 bases to trimming and J lost 3 bases; unmatched junction nucleotides: 7. This CDR3 is built from 15 residues. From germline, CDR1 is MNHNS and CDR2 SASEGT.

The rearrangement links TRBV27 to TRBJ1-5, with D tentatively TRBD1 (5 bases). Germline V lookup: CDR1 MNHEY, CDR2 SMNVEV (reference sequence). CDR3 size: 14 residues. The ends were cut back, 2 bases at V and 7 bases at J, with 12 bases in the middle. The CDR3 DNA reads TGTGCCAGCAGTTTAGGCAGGGCAGGGCAGCCCCAGCATTTT. Its protein product is CASSLGRAGQPQHF.